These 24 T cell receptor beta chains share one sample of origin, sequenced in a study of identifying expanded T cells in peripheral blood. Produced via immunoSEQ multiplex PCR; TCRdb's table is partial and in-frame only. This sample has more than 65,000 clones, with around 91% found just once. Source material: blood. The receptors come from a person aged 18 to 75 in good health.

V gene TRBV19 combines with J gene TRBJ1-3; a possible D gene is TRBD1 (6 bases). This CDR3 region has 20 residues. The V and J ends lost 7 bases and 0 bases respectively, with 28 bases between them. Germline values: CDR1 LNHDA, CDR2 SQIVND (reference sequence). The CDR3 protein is CASTLIAGTRLLSSGNTIYF. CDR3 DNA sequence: TGTGCCAGTACCCTAATAGCCGGGACAAGGCTCCTCAGCTCTGGAAACACCATATATTTT.

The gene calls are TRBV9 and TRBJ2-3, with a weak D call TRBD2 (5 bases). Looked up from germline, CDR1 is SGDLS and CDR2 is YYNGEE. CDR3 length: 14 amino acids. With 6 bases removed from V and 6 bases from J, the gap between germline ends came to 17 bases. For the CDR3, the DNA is TGTGCCAGCACGGGGTCGGGCCCTAAGGATACGCAGTATTTT. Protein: CASTGSGPKDTQYF.

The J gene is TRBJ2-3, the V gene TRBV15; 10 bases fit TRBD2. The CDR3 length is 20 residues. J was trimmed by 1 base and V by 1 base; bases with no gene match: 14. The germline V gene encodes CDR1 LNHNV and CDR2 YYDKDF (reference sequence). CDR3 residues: CATSRVRTSGVRGGTDTQYF. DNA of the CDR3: TGTGCCACCAGCAGAGTTAGAACTAGCGGGGTTAGGGGCGGCACAGATACGCAGTATTTT. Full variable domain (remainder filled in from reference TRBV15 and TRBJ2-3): DAMVIQNPRYQVTQFGKPVTLSCSQTLNHNVMYWYQQKSSQAPKLLFHYYDKDFNNEADTPDNFQSRRPNTSFCFLDIRSPGLGDTAMYLCATSRVRTSGVRGGTDTQYFGPGTRLTVL.

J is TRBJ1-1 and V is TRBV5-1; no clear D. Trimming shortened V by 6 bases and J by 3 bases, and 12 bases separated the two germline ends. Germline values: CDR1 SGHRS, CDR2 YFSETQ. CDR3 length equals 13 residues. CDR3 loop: CASTMGLDTEAFF. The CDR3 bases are TGCGCCAGCACAATGGGGTTGGACACTGAAGCTTTCTTT.

CDR3: CASSRTGGEQYF. For the CDR3, the DNA is TGTGCCAGCAGCCGTACAGGGGGCGAGCAGTACTTC. The chain carries TRBV6-6 and TRBJ2-7; TRBD1 matches at 8 bases. The germline V gene encodes CDR1 MNHNY and CDR2 SVGAGI (reference sequence). V dropped 6 bases and J dropped 6; count of bases not matched to a gene: 4. This CDR3 region has 12 residues.

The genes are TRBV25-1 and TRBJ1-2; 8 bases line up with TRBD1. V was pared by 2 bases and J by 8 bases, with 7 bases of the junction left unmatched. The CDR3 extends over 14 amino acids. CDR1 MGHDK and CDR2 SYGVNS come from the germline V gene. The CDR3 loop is CASSESSTGVGYTF. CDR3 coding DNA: TGTGCCAGCAGTGAAAGCTCGACAGGGGTCGGCTACACCTTC.

The CDR3 nucleotides are TGCGCCAGCTCGGCGGTTGACGGGGCAAATGAGCAGTTCTTC. Its protein product is CASSAVDGANEQFF. The chain links TRBV5-1 to TRBJ2-1, with D perhaps assigned TRBD1 or TRBD2 (5 bases each). Germline V gene sequence: CDR1 SGHRS, CDR2 YFSETQ. Trimming shortened V by 7 bases and J by 7 bases, and 18 bases separated the two germline ends. The CDR3 extends over 14 amino acids.

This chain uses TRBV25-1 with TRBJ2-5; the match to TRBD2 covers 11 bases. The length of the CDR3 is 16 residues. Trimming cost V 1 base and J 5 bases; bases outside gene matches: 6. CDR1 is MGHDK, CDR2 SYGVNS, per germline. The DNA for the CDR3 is TGTGCCAGCAGTGAATCCGGGACTAGCGGAAGGGAGACCCAGTACTTC. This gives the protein CASSESGTSGRETQYF.

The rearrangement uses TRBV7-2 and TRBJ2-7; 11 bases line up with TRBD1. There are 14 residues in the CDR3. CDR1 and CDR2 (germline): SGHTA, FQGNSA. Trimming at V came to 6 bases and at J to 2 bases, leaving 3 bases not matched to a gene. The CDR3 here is CASRLGQGAYEQYF. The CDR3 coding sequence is TGTGCCAGCAGATTGGGACAGGGGGCCTACGAGCAGTACTTC.

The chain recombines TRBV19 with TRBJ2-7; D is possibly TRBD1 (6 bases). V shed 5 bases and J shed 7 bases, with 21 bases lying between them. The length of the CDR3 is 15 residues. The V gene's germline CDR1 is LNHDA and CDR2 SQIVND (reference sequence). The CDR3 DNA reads TGTGCCAGTAGTGCCACATTGACAGGTCTTGGGGAGCAGTACTTC. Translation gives CASSATLTGLGEQYF.

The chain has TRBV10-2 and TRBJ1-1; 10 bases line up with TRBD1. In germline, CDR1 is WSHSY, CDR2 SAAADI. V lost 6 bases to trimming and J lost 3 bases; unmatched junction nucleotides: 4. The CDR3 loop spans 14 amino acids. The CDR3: CASRQGQGDTEAFF. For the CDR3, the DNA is TGCGCCAGCAGACAAGGACAGGGGGACACTGAAGCTTTCTTT.

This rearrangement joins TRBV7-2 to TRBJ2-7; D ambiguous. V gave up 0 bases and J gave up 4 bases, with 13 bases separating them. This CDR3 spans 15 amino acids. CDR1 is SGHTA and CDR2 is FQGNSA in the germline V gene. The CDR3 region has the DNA TGTGCCAGCAGCTTAGCTTCCGGGTACTTTTACGAGCAGTACTTC. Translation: CASSLASGYFYEQYF.

CDR3 in amino acids: CASSPERLAGGQDTQYF. DNA of the CDR3: TGTGCCAGTAGTCCAGAAAGACTAGCGGGGGGTCAGGATACGCAGTATTTT. The chain uses TRBV19 and TRBJ2-3, with 13 bases that match TRBD2. With 5 bases clipped from V and 6 bases from J, the junction kept 11 bases outside the gene matches. Germline-derived CDR1 and CDR2 are LNHDA and SQIVND (reference sequence). The CDR3 spans 17 residues.

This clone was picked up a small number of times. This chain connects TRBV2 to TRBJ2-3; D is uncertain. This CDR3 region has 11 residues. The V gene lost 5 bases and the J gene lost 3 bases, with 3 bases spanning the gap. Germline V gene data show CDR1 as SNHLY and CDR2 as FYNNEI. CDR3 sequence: CASSQTDTQYF. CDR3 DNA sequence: TGTGCCAGCAGTCAGACAGATACGCAGTATTTT.

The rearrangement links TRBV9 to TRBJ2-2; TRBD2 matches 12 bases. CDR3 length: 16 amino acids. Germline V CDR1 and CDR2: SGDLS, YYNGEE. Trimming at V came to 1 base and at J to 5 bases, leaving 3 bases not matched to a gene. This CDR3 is CASSVFTSGGTGELFF. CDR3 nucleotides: TGTGCCAGCAGCGTATTCACTAGCGGGGGGACCGGGGAGCTGTTTTTT.

The CDR3 DNA reads as TGTGCCATCAGTGACCTAGGGATCGATAAAGGGCAGTTCTTC. This sequence encodes CAISDLGIDKGQFF. The chain recombines TRBV10-3 with TRBJ2-1, with D uncertain. From germline, CDR1 is ENHRY and CDR2 SYGVKD. V was shortened by 3 bases and J by 12 bases, with 18 bases between the two germline ends. The CDR3 runs 14 residues.

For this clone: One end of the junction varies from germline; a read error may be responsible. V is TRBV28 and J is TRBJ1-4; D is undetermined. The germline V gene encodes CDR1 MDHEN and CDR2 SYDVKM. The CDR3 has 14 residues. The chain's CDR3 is CASSRTVDNGKLFF. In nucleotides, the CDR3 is TGTGCCAGCAGCCGGACTGTCGATAATGGAAAACTGTTTTTT.

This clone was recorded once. CDR3 DNA: TGTGCCAGCAGTGAAAGGAGTGAGCAGTTCTTC. Translation gives CASSERSEQFF. The chain joins TRBV2 to TRBJ2-1; D is unresolved. Germline V gene sequence: CDR1 SNHLY, CDR2 FYNNEI. V was clipped by 2 bases and J by 9 bases, with 5 bases between them. The CDR3 extends over 11 amino acids.

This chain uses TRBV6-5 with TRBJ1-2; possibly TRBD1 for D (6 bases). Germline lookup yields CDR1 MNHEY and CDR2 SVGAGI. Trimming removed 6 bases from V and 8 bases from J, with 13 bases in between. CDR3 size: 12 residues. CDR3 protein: CASSNRAMGYTF. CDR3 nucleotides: TGTGCCAGCAGCAACAGGGCAATGGGCTACACCTTC.

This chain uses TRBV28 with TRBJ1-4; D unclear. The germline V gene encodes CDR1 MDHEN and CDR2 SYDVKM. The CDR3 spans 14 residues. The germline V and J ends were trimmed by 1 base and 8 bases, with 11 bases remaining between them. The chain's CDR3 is CASSLSAPREKLFF. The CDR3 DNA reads TGTGCCAGCAGTTTATCTGCCCCAAGAGAAAAACTGTTTTTT.

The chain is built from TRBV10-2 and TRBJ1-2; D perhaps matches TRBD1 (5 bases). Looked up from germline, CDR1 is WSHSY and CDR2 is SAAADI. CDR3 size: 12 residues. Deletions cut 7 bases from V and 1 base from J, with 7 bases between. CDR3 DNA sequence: TGCGCCAGCAACCAGGGTAACTATGGCTACACCTTC. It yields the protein CASNQGNYGYTF.

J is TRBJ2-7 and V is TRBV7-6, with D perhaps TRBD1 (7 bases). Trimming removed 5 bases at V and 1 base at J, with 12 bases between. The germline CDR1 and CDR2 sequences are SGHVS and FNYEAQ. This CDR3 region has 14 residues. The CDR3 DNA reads TGTGCCAGCAGCCAGGGGGGCTGGTCCTACGAGCAGTACTTC. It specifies CASSQGGWSYEQYF. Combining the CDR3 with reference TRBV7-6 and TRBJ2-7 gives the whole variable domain GAGVSQSPRYKVTKRGQDVALRCDPISGHVSLYWYRQALGQGPEFLTYFNYEAQQDKSGLPNDRFSAERPEGSISTLTIQRTEQRDSAMYRCASSQGGWSYEQYFGPGTRLTVT.

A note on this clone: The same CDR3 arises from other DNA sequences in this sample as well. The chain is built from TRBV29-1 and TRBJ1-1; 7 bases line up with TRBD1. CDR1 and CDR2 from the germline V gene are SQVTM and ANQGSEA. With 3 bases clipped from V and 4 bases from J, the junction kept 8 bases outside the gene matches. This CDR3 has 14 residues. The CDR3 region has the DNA TGCAGCGTTGATATCGGGCAGGGGGGCACTGAAGCTTTCTTT. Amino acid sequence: CSVDIGQGGTEAFF. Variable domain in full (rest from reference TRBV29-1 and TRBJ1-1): SAVISQKPSRDICQRGTSLTIQCQVDSQVTMMFWYRQQPGQSLTLIATANQGSEATYESGFVIDKFPISRPNLTFSTLTVSNMSPEDSSIYLCSVDIGQGGTEAFFGQGTRLTVV.

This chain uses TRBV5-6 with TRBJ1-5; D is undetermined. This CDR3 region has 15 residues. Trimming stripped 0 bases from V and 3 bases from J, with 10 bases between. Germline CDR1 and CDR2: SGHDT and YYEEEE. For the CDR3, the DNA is TGTGCCAGCAGCTTGGGAGAGTCCCTCAATCAGCCCCAGCATTTT. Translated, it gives CASSLGESLNQPQHF. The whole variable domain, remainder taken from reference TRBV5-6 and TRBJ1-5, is DAGVTQSPTHLIKTRGQQVTLRCSPKSGHDTVSWYQQALGQGPQFIFQYYEEEERQRGNFPDRFSGHQFPNYSSELNVNALLLGDSALYLCASSLGESLNQPQHFGDGTRLSIL.